Sequencing of this T cell receptor beta chain was carried out in a study of CD8 T cells in Susac syndrome. Random hexamers primed reverse transcription of about 0.5 to 1 ug RNA. Using its own MiXCR run on the immunoSEQ multiplex PCR reads, TCRdb lists one record per CDR3 protein. The sample holds roughly 130,000 distinct CDR3 sequences; roughly 95% are singletons and the top ten take 0.095% to 0.14%. The CDR3 consists of 16 residues. V lost 0 bases to trimming and J lost 6 bases; unmatched junction nucleotides: 5. Germline V CDR1 and CDR2: SGDLS, YYNGEE. The specimen was CD4+ T cells from PBMCs. The receptor's source is a human donor with multiple sclerosis. The V gene is TRBV9, the J gene TRBJ2-3; 12 bases line up with TRBD2. CDR3 loop: CASSVGLAGGGDTQYF. The CDR3 DNA reads as TGTGCCAGCAGCGTAGGCCTAGCGGGAGGGGGTGATACGCAGTATTTT.